A single T cell receptor beta chain is shown here with its context. The antigen is undetermined. This specimen comes from a study of vaccination effects on CD4 cells after COVID-19. Produced via immunoSEQ multiplex PCR; TCRdb's table is partial and in-frame only. This sample has under 80,000 clones, with 73% found just once. Expansion of antigen-specific CD4+ T cells with viral peptide pools was carried out by the ViraFEST assay before sequencing. Following an approximately 9-day culture, CD4+ T cells were purified. This individual tested PCR-positive for SARS-CoV-2 infection between March and December 2020. Half the medium was replaced with IL-2 medium on days 3 and 7. Germline values: CDR1 ENHRY, CDR2 SYGVKD. V gave up 5 bases and J gave up 5 bases, with 18 bases separating them. The CDR3 has 15 amino acids.

The chain joins TRBV10-3 to TRBJ1-1; TRBD1 is a possible D gene (6 bases). The receptor was derived from a human donor who had a prior SARS-CoV-2 infection. The input for sequencing was CD4+ T cells from PBMCs cultured with HIV peptides, taken before COVID-19 vaccination. As for subset: HIV-1 Nef peptide pool negative control/reference culture. CDR3 protein: CAISPQGQGLTEAFF. The CDR3 DNA follows: TGTGCCATCAGTCCGCAGGGTCAGGGGTTGACTGAAGCTTTCTTT.